A single TCR beta chain is shown here with its context. The data were obtained in a study of T cell changes during pregnancy in multiple sclerosis. Sequenced by immunoSEQ multiplex PCR; TCRdb stores in-frame clones only, minus some. The sample contains about 35,000 clones, 90% to 95% of which appear only once. Germline assignment: CDR1 MNHNY and CDR2 SVGAGI (reference sequence). The CDR3 extends over 16 amino acids. Germline trimming cut 6 bases from V and 6 bases from J; bases unmatched to any gene: 15. The chain is built from TRBV6-6 and TRBJ1-2; 8 nucleotides line up with TRBD1. Sequencing used CD4+ T cells from peripheral blood mononuclear cells, obtained in the second trimester of pregnancy. The sequence derives from a female donor with multiple sclerosis, enrolled in a pregnancy study. The CDR3 protein is CASSFHRDRLINGYTF. In DNA form, the CDR3 reads TGTGCCAGCAGCTTTCACCGGGACAGGCTTATAAATGGCTACACCTTC.